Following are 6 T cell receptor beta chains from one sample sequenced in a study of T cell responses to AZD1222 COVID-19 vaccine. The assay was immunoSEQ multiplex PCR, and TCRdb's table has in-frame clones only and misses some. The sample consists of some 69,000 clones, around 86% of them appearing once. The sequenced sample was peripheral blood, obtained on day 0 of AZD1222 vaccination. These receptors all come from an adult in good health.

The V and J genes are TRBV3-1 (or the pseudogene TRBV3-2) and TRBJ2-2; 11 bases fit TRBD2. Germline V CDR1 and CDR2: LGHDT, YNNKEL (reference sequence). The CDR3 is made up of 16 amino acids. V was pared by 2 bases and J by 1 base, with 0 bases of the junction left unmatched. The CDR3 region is CASSQLAGGNTGELFF. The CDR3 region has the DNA TGTGCCAGCAGCCAACTAGCGGGGGGGAACACCGGGGAGCTGTTTTTT.

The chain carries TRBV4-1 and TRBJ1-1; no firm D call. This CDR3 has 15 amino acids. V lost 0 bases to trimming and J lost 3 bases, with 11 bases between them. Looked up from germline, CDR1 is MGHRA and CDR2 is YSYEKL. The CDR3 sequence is CASSQDRPQDTEAFF. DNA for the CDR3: TGCGCCAGCAGCCAAGATAGGCCCCAGGACACTGAAGCTTTCTTT.

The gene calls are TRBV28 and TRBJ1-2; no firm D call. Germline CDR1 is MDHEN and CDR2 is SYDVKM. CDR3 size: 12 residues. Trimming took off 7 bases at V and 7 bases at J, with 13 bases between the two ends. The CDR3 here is CASKSGVGGYTF. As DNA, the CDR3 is TGTGCCAGCAAGTCTGGGGTCGGTGGCTACACCTTC.

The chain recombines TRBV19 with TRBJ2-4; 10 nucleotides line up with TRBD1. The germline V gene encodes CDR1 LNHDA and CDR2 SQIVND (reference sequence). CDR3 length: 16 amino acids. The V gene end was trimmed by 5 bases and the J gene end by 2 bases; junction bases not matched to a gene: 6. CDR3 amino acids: CASSSGTGATKNIQYF. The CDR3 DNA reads TGTGCCAGTAGTTCCGGGACAGGGGCGACCAAAAACATTCAGTACTTC.

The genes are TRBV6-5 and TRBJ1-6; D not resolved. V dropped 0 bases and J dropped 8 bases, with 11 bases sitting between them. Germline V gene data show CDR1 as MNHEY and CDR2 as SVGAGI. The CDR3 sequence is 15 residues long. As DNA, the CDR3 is TGTGCCAGCAGTTACTCGGCGGGCTTTTATTCACCCCTCCACTTT. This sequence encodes CASSYSAGFYSPLHF.

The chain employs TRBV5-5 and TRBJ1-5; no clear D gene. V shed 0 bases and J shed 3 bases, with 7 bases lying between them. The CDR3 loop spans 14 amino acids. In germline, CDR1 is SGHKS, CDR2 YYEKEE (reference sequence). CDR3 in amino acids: CASSLVGSNQPQHF. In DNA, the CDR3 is TGTGCCAGCAGCTTGGTGGGATCCAATCAGCCCCAGCATTTT.